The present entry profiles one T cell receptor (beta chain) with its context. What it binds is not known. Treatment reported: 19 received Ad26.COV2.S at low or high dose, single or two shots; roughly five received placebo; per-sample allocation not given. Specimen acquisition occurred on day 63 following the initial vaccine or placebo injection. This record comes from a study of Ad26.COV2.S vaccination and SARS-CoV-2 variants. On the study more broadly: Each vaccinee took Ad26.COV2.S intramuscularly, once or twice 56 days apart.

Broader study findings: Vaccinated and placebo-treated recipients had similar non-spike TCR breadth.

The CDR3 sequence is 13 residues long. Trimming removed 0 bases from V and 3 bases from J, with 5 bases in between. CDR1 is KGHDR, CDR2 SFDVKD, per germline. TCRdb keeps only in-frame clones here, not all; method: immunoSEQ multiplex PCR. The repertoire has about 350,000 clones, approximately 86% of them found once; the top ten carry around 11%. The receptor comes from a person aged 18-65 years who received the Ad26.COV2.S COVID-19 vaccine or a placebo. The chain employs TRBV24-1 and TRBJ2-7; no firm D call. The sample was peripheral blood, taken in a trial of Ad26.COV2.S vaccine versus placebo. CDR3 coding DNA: TGTGCCACCAGTGATTTGGACGGCTACGAGCAGTACTTC. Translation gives CATSDLDGYEQYF.